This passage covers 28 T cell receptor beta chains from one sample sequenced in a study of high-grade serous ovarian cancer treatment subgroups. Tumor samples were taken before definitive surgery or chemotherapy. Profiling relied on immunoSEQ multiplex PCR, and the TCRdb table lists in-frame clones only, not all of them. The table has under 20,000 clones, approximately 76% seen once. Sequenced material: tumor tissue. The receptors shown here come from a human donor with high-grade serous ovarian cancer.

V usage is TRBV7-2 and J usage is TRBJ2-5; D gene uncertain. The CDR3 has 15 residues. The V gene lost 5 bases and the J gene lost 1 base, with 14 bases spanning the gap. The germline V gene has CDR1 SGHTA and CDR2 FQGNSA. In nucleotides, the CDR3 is TGTGCCAGCAGCCGCTCACGCCTGGGCCAAGAGACCCAGTACTTC. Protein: CASSRSRLGQETQYF. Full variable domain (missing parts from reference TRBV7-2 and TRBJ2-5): GAGVSQSPSNKVTEKGKDVELRCDPISGHTALYWYRQSLGQGLEFLIYFQGNSAPDKSGLPSDRFSAERTGGSVSTLTIQRTQQEDSAVYLCASSRSRLGQETQYFGPGTRLLVL.

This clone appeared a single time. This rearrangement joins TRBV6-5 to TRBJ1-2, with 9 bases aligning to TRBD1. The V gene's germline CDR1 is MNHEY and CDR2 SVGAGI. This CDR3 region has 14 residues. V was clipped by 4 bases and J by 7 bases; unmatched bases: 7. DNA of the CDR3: TGTGCCAGCAGTTGGGGGACAGGGTCAGGTGGCTACACCTTC. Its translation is CASSWGTGSGGYTF.

This CDR3 is CASKEVGELFF. CDR3 coding DNA: TGTGCCAGCAAGGAGGTCGGGGAGCTGTTTTTT. The chain combines TRBV25-1 with TRBJ2-2, with D maybe TRBD2 (5 bases). Germline values: CDR1 MGHDK, CDR2 SYGVNS. V lost 7 bases to trimming and J lost 7 bases, with 7 bases between them. The CDR3 totals 11 residues.

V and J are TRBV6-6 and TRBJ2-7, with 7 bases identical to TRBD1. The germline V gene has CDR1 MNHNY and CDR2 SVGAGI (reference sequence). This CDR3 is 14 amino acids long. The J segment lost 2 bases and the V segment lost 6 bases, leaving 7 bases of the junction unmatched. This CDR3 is CASREPGTAYEQYF. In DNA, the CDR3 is TGTGCCAGCAGGGAACCCGGGACAGCCTACGAGCAGTACTTC.

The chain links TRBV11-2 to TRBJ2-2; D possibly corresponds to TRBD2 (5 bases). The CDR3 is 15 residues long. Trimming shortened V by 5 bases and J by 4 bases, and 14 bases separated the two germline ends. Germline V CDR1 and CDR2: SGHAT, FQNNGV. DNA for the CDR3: TGTGCCAGCAGCCGTGACGGGGTGGGCACCGGGGAGCTGTTTTTT. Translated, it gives CASSRDGVGTGELFF.

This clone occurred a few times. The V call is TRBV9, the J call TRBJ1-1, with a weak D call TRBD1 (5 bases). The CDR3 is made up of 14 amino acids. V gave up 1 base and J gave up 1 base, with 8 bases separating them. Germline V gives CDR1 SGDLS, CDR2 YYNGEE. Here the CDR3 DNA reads TGTGCCAGCAGCGTAATTGGACAGAACACTGAAGCTTTCTTT. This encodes CASSVIGQNTEAFF.

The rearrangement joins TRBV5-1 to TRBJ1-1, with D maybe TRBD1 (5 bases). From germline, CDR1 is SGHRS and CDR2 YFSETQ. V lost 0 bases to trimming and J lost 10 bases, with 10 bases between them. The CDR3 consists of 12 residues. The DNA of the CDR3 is TGCGCCAGCAGCTTGGTCGCAGGGCCAGCTTTCTTT. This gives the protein CASSLVAGPAFF.

The CDR3 DNA reads TGCGCCAGCAGCTTGGTACTGACCTACAATGAGCAGTTCTTC. It encodes CASSLVLTYNEQFF. The chain carries TRBV5-1 and TRBJ2-1; D remains unclear. The V and J ends lost 0 bases and 2 bases respectively, with 6 bases between them. The CDR3 runs 14 residues. The germline gives CDR1 SGHRS, CDR2 YFSETQ.

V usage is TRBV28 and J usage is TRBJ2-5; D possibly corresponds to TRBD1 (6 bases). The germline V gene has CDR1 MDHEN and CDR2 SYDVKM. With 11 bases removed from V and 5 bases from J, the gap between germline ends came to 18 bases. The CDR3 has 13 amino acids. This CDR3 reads CAAGGLGGETQYF. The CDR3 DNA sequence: TGTGCCGCTGGGGGCCTTGGCGGGGAGACCCAGTACTTC.

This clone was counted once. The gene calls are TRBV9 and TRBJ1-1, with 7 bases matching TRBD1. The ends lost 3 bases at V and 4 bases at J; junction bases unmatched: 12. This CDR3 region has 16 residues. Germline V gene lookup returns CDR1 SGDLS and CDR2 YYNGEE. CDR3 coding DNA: TGTGCCAGCAGCGAGCCCAGACAGGGACTCCCCACTGAAGCTTTCTTT. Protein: CASSEPRQGLPTEAFF.

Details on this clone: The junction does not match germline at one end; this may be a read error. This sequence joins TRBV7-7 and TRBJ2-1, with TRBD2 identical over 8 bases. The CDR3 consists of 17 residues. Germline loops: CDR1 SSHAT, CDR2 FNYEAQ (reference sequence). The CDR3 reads CASSLTYEAGAFNEQFF. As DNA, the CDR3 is TGTGCTAGCAGCTTAACGTATGAAGCGGGGGCCTTTAATGAGCAGTTCTTC.

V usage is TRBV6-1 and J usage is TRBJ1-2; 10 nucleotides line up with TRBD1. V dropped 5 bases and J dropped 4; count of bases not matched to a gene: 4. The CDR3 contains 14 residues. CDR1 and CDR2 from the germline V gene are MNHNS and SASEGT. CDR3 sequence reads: CASSRQGAGYGYTF. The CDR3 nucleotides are TGTGCCAGCAGTAGACAGGGGGCTGGCTATGGCTACACCTTC.

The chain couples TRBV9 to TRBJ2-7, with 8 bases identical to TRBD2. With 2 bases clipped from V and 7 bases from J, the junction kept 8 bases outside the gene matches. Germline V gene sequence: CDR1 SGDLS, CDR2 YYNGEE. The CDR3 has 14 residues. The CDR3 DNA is TGTGCCAGCAGCGTCGGGGCGGGGGGCTGGGAGCAGTACTTC. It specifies CASSVGAGGWEQYF.

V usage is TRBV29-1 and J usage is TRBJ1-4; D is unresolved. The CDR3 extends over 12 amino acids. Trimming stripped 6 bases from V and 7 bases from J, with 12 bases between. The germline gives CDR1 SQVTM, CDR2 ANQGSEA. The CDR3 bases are TGCAGCGTACTGGACCCACTTGAAAAACTGTTTTTT. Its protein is CSVLDPLEKLFF.

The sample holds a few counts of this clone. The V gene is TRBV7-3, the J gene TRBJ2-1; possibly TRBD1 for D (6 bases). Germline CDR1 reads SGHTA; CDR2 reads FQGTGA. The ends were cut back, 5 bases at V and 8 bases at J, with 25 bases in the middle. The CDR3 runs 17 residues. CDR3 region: CASSDRTAGTIGDEQFF. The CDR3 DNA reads TGTGCCAGCAGCGACAGGACGGCAGGGACAATTGGGGATGAGCAGTTCTTC.

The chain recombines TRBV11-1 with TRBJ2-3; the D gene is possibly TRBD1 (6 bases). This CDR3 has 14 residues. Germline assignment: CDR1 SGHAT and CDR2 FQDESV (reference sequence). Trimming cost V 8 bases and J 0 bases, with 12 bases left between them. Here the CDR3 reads CASGQFRSTDTQYF. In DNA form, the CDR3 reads TGTGCCAGCGGACAGTTCCGGAGCACAGATACGCAGTATTTT.

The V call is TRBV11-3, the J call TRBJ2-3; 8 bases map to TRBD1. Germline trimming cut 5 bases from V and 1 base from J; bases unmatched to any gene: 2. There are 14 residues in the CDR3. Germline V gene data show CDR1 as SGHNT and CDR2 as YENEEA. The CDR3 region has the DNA TGTGCCAGCAGCATGACAGGGGGCACAGATACGCAGTATTTT. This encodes CASSMTGGTDTQYF.

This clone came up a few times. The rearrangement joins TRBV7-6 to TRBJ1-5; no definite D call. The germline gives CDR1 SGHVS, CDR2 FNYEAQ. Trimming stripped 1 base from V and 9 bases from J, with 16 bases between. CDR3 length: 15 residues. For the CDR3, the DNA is TGTGCCAGCAGCTTAGAGGCGGCAGACCCAGGGCCCCAGCATTTT. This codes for CASSLEAADPGPQHF. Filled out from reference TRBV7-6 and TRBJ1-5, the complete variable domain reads GAGVSQSPRYKVTKRGQDVALRCDPISGHVSLYWYRQALGQGPEFLTYFNYEAQQDKSGLPNDRFSAERPEGSISTLTIQRTEQRDSAMYRCASSLEAADPGPQHFGDGTRLSIL.

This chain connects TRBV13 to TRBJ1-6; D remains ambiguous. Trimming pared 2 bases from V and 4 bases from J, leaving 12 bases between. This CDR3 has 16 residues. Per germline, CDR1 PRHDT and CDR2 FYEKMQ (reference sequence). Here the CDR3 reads CASSLNGREYNSPLHF. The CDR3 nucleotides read TGTGCCAGCAGCTTAAACGGACGGGAGTATAATTCACCCCTCCACTTT.

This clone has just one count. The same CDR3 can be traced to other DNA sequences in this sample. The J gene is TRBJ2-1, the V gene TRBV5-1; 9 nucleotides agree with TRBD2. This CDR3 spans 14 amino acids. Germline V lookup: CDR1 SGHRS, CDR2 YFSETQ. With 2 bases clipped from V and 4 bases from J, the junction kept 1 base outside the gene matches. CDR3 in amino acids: CASSLSGGYNEQFF. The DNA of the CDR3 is TGCGCCAGCAGCTTAAGCGGGGGGTACAATGAGCAGTTCTTC.

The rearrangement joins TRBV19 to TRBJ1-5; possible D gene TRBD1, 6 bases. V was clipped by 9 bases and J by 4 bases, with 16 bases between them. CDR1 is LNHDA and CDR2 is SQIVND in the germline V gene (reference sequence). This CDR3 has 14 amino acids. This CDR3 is CASALRGRNQPQHF. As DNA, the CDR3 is TGTGCCAGCGCTTTAAGGGGGAGGAATCAGCCCCAGCATTTT.

The chain's CDR3 is CASSLGAYIQYF. In nucleotides, the CDR3 is TGTGCCAGCAGCCTGGGGGCGTACATTCAGTACTTC. The chain uses TRBV11-2 and TRBJ2-4; the D gene is possibly TRBD1 (6 bases). This CDR3 is built from 12 residues. Germline CDR1 SGHAT, CDR2 FQNNGV. The V end was cut by 5 bases, the J end by 8 bases, with 10 bases between.

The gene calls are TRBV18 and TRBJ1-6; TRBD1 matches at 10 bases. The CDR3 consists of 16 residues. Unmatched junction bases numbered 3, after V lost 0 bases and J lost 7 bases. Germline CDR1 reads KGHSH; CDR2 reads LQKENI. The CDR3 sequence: CASSPPDRGKNSPLHF. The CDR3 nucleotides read TGTGCCAGCTCACCACCGGACAGGGGGAAGAATTCACCCCTCCACTTT.

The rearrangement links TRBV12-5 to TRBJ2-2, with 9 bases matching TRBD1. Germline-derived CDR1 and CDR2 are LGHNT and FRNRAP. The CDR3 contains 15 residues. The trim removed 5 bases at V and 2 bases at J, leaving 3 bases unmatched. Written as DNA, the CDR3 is TGTGCTAGTGGTCCACAGGGGGCAAACACCGGGGAGCTGTTTTTT. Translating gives CASGPQGANTGELFF.

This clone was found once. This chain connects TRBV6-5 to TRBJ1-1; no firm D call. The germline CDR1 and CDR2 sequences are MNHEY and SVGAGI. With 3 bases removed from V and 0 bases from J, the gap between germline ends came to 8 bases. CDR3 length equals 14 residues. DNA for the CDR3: TGTGCCAGCAGTTATGCCGTTTTGAACACTGAAGCTTTCTTT. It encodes CASSYAVLNTEAFF.

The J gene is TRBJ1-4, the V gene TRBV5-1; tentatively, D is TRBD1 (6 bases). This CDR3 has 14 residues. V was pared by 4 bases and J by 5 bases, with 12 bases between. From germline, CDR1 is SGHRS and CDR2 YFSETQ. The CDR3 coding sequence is TGCGCCAGCAGCCAGGACAGCCTAAATGAAAAACTGTTTTTT. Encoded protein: CASSQDSLNEKLFF.

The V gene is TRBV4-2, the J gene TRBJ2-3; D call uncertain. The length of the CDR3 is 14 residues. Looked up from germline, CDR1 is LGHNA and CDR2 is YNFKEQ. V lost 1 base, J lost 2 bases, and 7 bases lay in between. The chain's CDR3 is CASSQGLVTDTQYF. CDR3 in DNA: TGTGCCAGCAGCCAAGGTCTAGTCACAGATACGCAGTATTTT.

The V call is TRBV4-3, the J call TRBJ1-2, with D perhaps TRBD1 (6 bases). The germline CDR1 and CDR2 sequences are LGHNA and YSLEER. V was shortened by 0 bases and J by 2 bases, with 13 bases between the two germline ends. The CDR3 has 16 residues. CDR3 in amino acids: CASSQESAGANYGYTF. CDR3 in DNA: TGCGCCAGCAGCCAAGAATCCGCGGGGGCCAACTATGGCTACACCTTC.